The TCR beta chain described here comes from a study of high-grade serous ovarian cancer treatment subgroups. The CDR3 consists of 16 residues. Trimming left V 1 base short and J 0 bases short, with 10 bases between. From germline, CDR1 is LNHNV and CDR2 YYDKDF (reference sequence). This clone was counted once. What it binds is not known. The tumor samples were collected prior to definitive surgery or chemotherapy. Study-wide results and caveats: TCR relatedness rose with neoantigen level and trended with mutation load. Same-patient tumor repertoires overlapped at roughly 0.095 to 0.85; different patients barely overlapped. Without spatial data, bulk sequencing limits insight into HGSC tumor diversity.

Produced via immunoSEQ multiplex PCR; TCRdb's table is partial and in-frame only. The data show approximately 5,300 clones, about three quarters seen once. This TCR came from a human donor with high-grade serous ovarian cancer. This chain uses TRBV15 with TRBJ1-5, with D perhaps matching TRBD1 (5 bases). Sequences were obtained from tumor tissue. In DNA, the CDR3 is TGTGCCACCAGCAGAGGTCGGGACCATAGCAATCAGCCCCAGCATTTT. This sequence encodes CATSRGRDHSNQPQHF.